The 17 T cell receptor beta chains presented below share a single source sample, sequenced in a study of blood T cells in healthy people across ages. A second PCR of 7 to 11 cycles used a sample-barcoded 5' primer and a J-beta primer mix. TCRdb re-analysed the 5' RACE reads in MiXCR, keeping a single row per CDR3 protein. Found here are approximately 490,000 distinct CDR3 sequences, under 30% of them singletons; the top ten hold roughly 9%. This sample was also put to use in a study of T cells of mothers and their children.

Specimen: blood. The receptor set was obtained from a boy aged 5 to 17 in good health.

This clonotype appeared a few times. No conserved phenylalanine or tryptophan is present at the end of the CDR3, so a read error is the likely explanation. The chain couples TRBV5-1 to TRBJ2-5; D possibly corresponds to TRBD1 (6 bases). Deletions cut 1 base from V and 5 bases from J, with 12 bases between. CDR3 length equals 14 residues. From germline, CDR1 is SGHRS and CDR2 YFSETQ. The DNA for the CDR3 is TGCGCCAGCAGCTTGACAAGCACAGGGGAGACCCAGTACCTC. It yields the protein CASSLTSTGETQYL.

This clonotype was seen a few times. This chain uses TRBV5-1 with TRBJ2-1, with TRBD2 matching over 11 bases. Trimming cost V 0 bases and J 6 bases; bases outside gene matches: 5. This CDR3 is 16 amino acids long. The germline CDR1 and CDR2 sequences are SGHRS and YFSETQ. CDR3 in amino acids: CASSLVLAGGSNEQFF. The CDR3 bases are TGCGCCAGCAGCTTGGTGCTAGCGGGAGGATCCAATGAGCAGTTCTTC.

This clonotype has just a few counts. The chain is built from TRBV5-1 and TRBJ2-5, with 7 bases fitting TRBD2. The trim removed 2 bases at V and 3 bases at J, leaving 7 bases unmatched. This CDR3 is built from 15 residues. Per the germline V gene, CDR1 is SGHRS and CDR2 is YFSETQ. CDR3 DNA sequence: TGCGCCAGCAGCTTATTGGCGGGAGTTGAAGAGACCCAGTACTTC. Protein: CASSLLAGVEETQYF. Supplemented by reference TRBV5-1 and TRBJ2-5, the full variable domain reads KAGVTQTPRYLIKTRGQQVTLSCSPISGHRSVSWYQQTPGQGLQFLFEYFSETQRNKGNFPGRFSGRQFSNSRSEMNVSTLELGDSALYLCASSLLAGVEETQYFGPGTRLLVL.

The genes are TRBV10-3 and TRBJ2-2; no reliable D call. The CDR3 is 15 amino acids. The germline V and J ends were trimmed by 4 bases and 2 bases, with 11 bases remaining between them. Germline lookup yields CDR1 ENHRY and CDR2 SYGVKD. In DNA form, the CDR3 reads TGTGCCATCAGTGTTGAATGGGGAAACACCGGGGAGCTGTTTTTT. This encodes CAISVEWGNTGELFF.

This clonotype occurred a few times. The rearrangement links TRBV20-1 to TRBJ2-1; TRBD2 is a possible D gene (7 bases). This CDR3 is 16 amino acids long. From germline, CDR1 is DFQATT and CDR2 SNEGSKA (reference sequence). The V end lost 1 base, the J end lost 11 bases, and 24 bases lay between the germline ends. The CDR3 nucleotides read TGCAGTGCTAGAGGGGAGGGGGGAGAGTATATCGGGCAGCAGTTCTTC. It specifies CSARGEGGEYIGQQFF.

CDR3 in amino acids: CASSEGTANGELFF. CDR3 bases: TGTGCCAGCAGTGAGGGAACGGCTAATGGGGAGCTGTTTTTT. This chain joins TRBV6-4 and TRBJ2-2; D remains ambiguous. The germline gives CDR1 MRHNA, CDR2 SNTAGT. The CDR3 extends over 14 amino acids. With 3 bases removed from V and 8 bases from J, the gap between germline ends came to 13 bases.

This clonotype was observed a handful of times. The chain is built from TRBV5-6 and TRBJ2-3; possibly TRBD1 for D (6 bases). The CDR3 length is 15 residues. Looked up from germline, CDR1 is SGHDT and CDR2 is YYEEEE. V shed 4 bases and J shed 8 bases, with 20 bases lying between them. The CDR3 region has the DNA TGTGCCAGCAGCAGGGGAACAGGGACGGCCACTACGCAGTATTTT. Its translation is CASSRGTGTATTQYF.

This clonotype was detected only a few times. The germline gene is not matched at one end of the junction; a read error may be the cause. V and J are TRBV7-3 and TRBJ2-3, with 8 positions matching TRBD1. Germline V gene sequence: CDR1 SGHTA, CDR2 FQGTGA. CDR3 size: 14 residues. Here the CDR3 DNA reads TGTGCCAGCAGCTTCGACAGGGGCACAGATATGCAGTATTTT. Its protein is CASSFDRGTDMQYF.

The CDR3 DNA follows: TGCAGTGCTAGAGTTAGCGGGGGGGCCCGGGAGACCCAGTACTTC. This gives the protein CSARVSGGARETQYF. V usage is TRBV20-1 and J usage is TRBJ2-5; 11 bases agree with TRBD2. Germline loops: CDR1 DFQATT, CDR2 SNEGSKA (reference sequence). The CDR3 spans 15 residues. V lost 1 base to trimming and J lost 5 bases; unmatched junction nucleotides: 6.

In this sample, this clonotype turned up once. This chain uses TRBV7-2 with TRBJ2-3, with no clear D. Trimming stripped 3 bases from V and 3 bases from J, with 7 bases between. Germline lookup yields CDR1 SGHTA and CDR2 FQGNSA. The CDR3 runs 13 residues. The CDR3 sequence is CASSLRPTDTQYF. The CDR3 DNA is TGTGCCAGCAGCTTGAGACCGACAGATACGCAGTATTTT. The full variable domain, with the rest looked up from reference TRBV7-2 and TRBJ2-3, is GAGVSQSPSNKVTEKGKDVELRCDPISGHTALYWYRQSLGQGLEFLIYFQGNSAPDKSGLPSDRFSAERTGGSVSTLTIQRTQQEDSAVYLCASSLRPTDTQYFGPGTRLTVL.

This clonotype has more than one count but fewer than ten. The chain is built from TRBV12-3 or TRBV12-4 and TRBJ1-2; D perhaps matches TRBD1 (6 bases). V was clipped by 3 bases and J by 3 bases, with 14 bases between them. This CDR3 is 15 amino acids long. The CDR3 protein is CASSFRGRVDYGYTF. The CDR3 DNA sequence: TGTGCCAGCAGTTTCAGGGGCAGGGTCGACTATGGCTACACCTTC.

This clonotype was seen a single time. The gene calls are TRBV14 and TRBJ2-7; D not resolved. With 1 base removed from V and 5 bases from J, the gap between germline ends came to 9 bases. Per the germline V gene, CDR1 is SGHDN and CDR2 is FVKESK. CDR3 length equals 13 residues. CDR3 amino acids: CASSQVGIHEQYF. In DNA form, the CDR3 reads TGTGCCAGCAGCCAAGTTGGCATCCACGAGCAGTACTTC.

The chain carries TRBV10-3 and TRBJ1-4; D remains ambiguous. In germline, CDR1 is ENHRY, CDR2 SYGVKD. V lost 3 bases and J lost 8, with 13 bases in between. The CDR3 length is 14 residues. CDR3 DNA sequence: TGTGCCATCAGTGATGTGGCGGGGTGGGAAAAACTGTTTTTT. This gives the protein CAISDVAGWEKLFF.

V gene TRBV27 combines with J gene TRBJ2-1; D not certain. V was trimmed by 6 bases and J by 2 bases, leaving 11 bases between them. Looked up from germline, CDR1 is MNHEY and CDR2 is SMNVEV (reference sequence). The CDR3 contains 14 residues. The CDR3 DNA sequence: TGTGCCAGCAGGGGGAATATGGCCTACAATGAGCAGTTCTTC. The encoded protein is CASRGNMAYNEQFF.

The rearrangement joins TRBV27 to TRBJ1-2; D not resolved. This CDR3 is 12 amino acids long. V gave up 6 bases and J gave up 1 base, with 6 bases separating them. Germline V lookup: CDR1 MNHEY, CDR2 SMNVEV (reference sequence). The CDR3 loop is CASRQLNYGYTF. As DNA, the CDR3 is TGTGCCAGCAGACAACTTAACTATGGCTACACCTTC.

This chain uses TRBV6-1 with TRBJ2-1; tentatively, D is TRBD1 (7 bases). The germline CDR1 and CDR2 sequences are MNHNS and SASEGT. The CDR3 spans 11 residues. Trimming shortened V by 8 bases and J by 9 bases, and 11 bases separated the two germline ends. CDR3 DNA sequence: TGTGCCAGCCAGGGGGGCATTGAGCAGTTCTTC. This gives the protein CASQGGIEQFF.

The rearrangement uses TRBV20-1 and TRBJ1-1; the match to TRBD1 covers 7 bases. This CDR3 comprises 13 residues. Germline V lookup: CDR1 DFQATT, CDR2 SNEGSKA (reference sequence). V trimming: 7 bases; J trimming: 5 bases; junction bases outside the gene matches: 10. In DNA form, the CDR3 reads TGCAGTGTCCGCCTGACAGGGAAGACTGAAGCTTTCTTT. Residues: CSVRLTGKTEAFF.